The clone carrying this T cell receptor (beta chain) counts as hyperexpanded (1% or more). The sample originates from a study of TIL therapy for anti-PD-1-resistant metastatic lung cancer. Germline CDR1 reads MNHEY; CDR2 reads SMNVEV (reference sequence). The length of the CDR3 is 12 residues. V was cut by 10 bases and J by 6 bases, with 14 bases left in between. Sequencing used immunoSEQ v3. Libraries were sequenced to approximately 2 million read pairs (survey) or 5-6 million (deep). Sequencing was performed with immunoSEQ multiplex PCR; in TCRdb, only in-frame clones are kept and a portion is missing. The data show 20,000 to 30,000 clones, with 63% seen just once and about 16% held by the top ten. Time point described: pre-treatment sample, taken before nivolumab and TIL therapy. Most excised metastases sampled were pleural nodules or supraclavicular lymph nodes. Patients then received nivolumab; progressors got lymphodepletion, TIL and IL-2.

The specimen was tumor tissue, collected at baseline. The gene calls are TRBV27 and TRBJ2-3, with TRBD1 as a possible D gene (6 bases). The source of this sequence is a woman aged 30 to 85 with non-small cell lung cancer. The CDR3 here is CATLGGGDTQYF. CDR3 coding DNA: TGTGCCACCCTAGGGGGTGGGGATACGCAGTATTTT.